This TCR beta chain was documented in a study of CDR3 diversity in severe acne. TCRdb itself ran the PCR reads through MiXCR, one entry per CDR3 protein. The sample contains 100,000 or so distinct CDR3 sequences, about half of which appear only once. The TCR comes from a male donor with acne. Source material: blood.

This chain's CDR3 is CASSIVGGRGNSNQPQHF. In DNA form, the CDR3 reads TGTGCCAGTAGTATCGTTGGGGGCAGGGGAAATAGCAATCAGCCCCAGCATTTT. The V and J genes are TRBV19 and TRBJ1-5; a possible D gene is TRBD1 (6 bases). V was shortened by 3 bases and J by 0 bases, with 18 bases between the two germline ends. This CDR3 spans 18 amino acids. CDR1 LNHDA and CDR2 SQIVND come from the germline V gene (reference sequence).